The rows below give T cell receptor beta chains drawn from one sample of a study of cytotoxic CD8 clonotypes in ibrutinib-treated CLL. Data came from immunoSEQ multiplex PCR; TCRdb stores just in-frame clones and leaves some out. Here the sample spans tens of thousands of clones, approximately 60% being singletons. The specimen comprised PBMCs, sampled after 24 months of ibrutinib treatment. The source of these receptors is a human donor with chronic lymphocytic leukemia. CDR3s include the opening cysteine and the closing phenylalanine or tryptophan. D genes are given only for firm matches. Clone size is shown for a subset of rows, as once, few, many or a class of expanded clone.

J gene | D gene | V gene | clone size | CDR3 DNA | CDR3 protein
TRBJ2-1 | TRBD1 | TRBV6-6 | NA | TGTGCCAGCAGTTACACAGGGGGGATTCGAGTAAATGAGCAGTTCTTC | CASSYTGGIRVNEQFF
TRBJ1-1 | NA | TRBV28 | NA | TGTGCCAGCAGCCCTGACTGGAAGGAAGCTTTCTTT | CASSPDWKEAFF
TRBJ1-5 | TRBD1 | TRBV7-8 | NA | TGTGCCAGCAGGGATAATGGTCAGGGGGTTATAGATCAGCCCCAGCATTTT | CASRDNGQGVIDQPQHF
TRBJ2-7 | NA | TRBV29-1 | many | TGCAGCGTTGAAGCCGGTCCCTACGAGCAGTACTTC | CSVEAGPYEQYF
TRBJ1-2 | TRBD1 | TRBV2 | NA | TGTGCCAGCAGTGATCGACAGGGGCCCTATGGCTACACCTTC | CASSDRQGPYGYTF
TRBJ2-3 | NA | TRBV28 | NA | TGTGCCAGCGGGGCGTATACGCAGTATTTT | CASGAYTQYF
TRBJ1-4 | NA | TRBV7-9 | many | TGTGCCAGCAGCACTTCACAGGGCCGACAACTGTTTTTT | CASSTSQGRQLFF
TRBJ1-2 | NA | TRBV7-9 | NA | TGTGCCAGCAGCTTAGTGCCGGACGGATGGTTCTATGGCTACACCTTC | CASSLVPDGWFYGYTF
TRBJ2-7 | NA | TRBV10-3 | few | TGTGCCATCACTCGGACTGCCCTCACCTACGAGCAGTACTTC | CAITRTALTYEQYF
TRBJ2-3 | NA | TRBV5-1 | NA | TGCGCCAGCAGCTTCCGGGACAGGGGGACTAGCGGCACAGATACGCAGTATTTT | CASSFRDRGTSGTDTQYF
TRBJ1-1 | NA | TRBV18 | NA | TGTGCCAGCTCCGGGCAGGGGATCACTGAAGCTTTCTTT | CASSGQGITEAFF
TRBJ2-7 | TRBD1 | TRBV5-1 | few | TGCGCCAGCAGCTTGGTTGGAGACAGGGCTGCGGCCTACGAGCAGTACTTC | CASSLVGDRAAAYEQYF
TRBJ2-7 | NA | TRBV7-8 | few | TGTGCCAGCAGCTTTCCCCCTCCCTACGAGCAGTACTTC | CASSFPPPYEQYF
TRBJ2-7 | TRBD1 | TRBV5-1 | once | TGCGCCAGCAGCTTGAGACAGGGGTTAGGCGAGCAGTACTTC | CASSLRQGLGEQYF
TRBJ2-3 | NA | TRBV6-5 | NA | TGTGCCAGCAAAGGTTTCGGAGACACAGATACGCAGTATTTT | CASKGFGDTDTQYF
TRBJ1-2 | TRBD1 | TRBV2 | few | TGTGCCACCAGTGATCAGGGGGCCTATGGCTACACCTTC | CATSDQGAYGYTF
TRBJ2-2 | NA | TRBV6-6 | NA | TGTGCCTCTCGGGCAGCGAACACCGGGGAGCTGTTTTTT | CASRAANTGELFF
TRBJ2-3 | NA | TRBV4-1 | NA | TGCGCCAGCAGCCAAGGCAGGGGCACAGATACGCAGTATTTT | CASSQGRGTDTQYF
TRBJ1-3 | TRBD1 | TRBV5-1 | NA | TGCGCCAGCAGCTTGGGGGACAGATCCTTCTCTGGAAACACCATATATTTT | CASSLGDRSFSGNTIYF
TRBJ2-7 | TRBD1 | TRBV13 | few | TGTGCCAGCAGCCCCCGTAGGACAGGGATGGTCGAGCAGTACTTC | CASSPRRTGMVEQYF
TRBJ2-7 | TRBD2 | TRBV6-1 | few | TGTGCCAGCGCCGGGACTAGCGGGAGATCCTACGAGCAGTACTTC | CASAGTSGRSYEQYF
TRBJ2-5 | NA | TRBV29-1 | few | TGCAGCGTTGGTAAATTTGGGGAGACCCAGTACTTC | CSVGKFGETQYF